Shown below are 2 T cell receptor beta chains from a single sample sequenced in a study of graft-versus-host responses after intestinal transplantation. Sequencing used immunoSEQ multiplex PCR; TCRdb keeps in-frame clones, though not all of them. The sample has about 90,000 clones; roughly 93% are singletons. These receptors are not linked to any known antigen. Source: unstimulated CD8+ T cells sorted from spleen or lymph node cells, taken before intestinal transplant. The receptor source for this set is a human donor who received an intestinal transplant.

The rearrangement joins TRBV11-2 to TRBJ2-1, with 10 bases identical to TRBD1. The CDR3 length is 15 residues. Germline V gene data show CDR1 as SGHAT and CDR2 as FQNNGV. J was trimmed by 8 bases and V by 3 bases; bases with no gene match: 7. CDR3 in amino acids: CASSLGQGIIDEQFF. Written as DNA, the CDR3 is TGTGCCAGCAGCTTGGGACAGGGGATTATCGATGAGCAGTTCTTC.

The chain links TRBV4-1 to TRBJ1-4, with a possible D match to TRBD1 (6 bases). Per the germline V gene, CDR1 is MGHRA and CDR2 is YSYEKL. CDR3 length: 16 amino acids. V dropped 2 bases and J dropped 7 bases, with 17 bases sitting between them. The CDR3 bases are TGCGCCAGCAGCCAATCACCCCGGGACATAGGTGAAAAACTGTTTTTT. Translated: CASSQSPRDIGEKLFF.